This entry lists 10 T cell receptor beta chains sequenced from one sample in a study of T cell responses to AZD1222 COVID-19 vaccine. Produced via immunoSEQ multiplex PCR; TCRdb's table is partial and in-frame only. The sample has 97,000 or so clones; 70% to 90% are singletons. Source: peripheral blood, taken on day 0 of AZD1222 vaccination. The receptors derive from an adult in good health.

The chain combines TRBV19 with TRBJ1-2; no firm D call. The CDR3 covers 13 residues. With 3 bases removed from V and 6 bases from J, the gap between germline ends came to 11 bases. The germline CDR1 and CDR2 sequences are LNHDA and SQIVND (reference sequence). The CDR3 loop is CASSMVTPNGYTF. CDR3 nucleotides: TGTGCCAGTAGTATGGTGACCCCAAATGGCTACACCTTC.

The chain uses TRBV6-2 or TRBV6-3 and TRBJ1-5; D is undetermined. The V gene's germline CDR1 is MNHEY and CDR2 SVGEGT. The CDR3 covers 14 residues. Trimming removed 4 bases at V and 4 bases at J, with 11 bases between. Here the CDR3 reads CASSSEGVNQPQHF. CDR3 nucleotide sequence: TGTGCCAGCAGTTCGGAGGGAGTAAATCAGCCCCAGCATTTT.

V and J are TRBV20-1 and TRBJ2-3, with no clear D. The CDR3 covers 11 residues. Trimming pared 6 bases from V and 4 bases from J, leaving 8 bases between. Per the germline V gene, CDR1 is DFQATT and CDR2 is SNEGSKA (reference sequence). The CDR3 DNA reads TGCAGTGCCCGGTTCCCAGATACGCAGTATTTT. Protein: CSARFPDTQYF.

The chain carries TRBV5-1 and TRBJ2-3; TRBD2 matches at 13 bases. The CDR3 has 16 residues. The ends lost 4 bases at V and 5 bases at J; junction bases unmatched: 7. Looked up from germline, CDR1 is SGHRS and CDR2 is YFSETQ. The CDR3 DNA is TGCGCCAGCAGCGTAACTAGCGGGGGGGCCAAAGATACGCAGTATTTT. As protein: CASSVTSGGAKDTQYF.

DNA for the CDR3: TGTGCCAGCAGCCTGGGTCCAGGAGACTATGGCTACACCTTC. This gives the protein CASSLGPGDYGYTF. The chain uses TRBV5-5 and TRBJ1-2; unclear D gene. V was cut by 4 bases and J by 3 bases, with 13 bases left in between. This CDR3 has 14 amino acids. The germline V gene has CDR1 SGHKS and CDR2 YYEKEE (reference sequence).

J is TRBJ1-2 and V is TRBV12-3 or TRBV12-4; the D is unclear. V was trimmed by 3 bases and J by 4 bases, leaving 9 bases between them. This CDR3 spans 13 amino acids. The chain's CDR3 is CASSLARSYGYTF. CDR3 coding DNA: TGTGCCAGCAGTTTGGCCAGGAGCTATGGCTACACCTTC.

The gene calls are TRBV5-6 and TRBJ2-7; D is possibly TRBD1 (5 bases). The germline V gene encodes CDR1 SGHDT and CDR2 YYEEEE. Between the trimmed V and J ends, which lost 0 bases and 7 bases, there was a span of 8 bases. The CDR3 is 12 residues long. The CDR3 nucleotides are TGTGCCAGCAGCTTGGGAGCAGGGGAGCAGTACTTC. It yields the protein CASSLGAGEQYF.

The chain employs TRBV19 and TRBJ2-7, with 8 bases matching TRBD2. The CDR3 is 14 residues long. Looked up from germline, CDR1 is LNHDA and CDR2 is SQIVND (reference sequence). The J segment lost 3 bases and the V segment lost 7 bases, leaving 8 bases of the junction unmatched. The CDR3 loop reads CASNPGGDYYEQYF. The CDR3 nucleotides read TGTGCCAGTAATCCCGGGGGGGACTACTACGAGCAGTACTTC.

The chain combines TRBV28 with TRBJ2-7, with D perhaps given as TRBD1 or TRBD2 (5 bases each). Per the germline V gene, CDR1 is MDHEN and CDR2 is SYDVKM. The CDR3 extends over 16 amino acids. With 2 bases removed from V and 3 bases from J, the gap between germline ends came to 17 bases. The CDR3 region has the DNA TGTGCCAGCAGTTTACCCTTTACCGGGACCGGCTACGAGCAGTACTTC. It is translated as CASSLPFTGTGYEQYF.

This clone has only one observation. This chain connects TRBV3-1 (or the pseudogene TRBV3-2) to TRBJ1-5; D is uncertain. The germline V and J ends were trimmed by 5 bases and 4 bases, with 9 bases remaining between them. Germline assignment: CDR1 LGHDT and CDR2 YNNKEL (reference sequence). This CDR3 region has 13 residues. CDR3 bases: TGTGCCAGCAGCGAAACCGTTAATCAGCCCCAGCATTTT. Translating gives CASSETVNQPQHF.